These 16 T cell receptor beta chains were sequenced from one sample in a study of T cells in Graves' hyperthyroidism and ophthalmopathy. Amplified TCR beta CDR3 regions came from RNA transcripts. Using the HTBI primer set, a first-round RT-PCR was run on the TCR CDR3. Via MiXCR, TCRdb re-called the multiplex PCR reads, giving one row per CDR3 protein. This table has 130,000 or so distinct CDR3 sequences, roughly a fifth appearing once. Sequencing was carried out using blood. The source of these receptors is a woman aged 50 to 60 with Graves' hyperthyroidism that later progressed to Graves' ophthalmopathy.

This clonotype was recorded a few times. The rearrangement joins TRBV4-2 to TRBJ1-1, with TRBD1 matching over 9 bases. From germline, CDR1 is LGHNA and CDR2 YNFKEQ. V shed 4 bases and J 1 base; nucleotides not matched to a gene: 1. This CDR3 contains 14 residues. The CDR3 nucleotides are TGTGCCAGCAGCCCGGACAGGGGGAACACTGAAGCTTTCTTT. Translation: CASSPDRGNTEAFF.

This clonotype was seen only a few times. The chain recombines TRBV4-1 with TRBJ1-1; no clear D. Germline V CDR1 and CDR2: MGHRA, YSYEKL. The germline V and J ends were trimmed by 5 bases and 6 bases, with 13 bases remaining between them. CDR3 length: 13 amino acids. The CDR3 protein is CASSARWGAEAFF. The CDR3 DNA reads as TGCGCCAGCAGCGCCCGGTGGGGTGCTGAAGCTTTCTTT.

This chain connects TRBV11-1 to TRBJ1-1, with a possible D match to TRBD1 (6 bases). CDR3 length: 14 amino acids. Germline V lookup: CDR1 SGHAT, CDR2 FQDESV (reference sequence). V was cut by 7 bases and J by 2 bases, with 14 bases left in between. CDR3 amino acids: CASNARGLNTEAFF. CDR3 in DNA: TGTGCCAGCAACGCCAGGGGCCTAAACACTGAAGCTTTCTTT.

The chain couples TRBV7-2 to TRBJ2-7; 11 nucleotides line up with TRBD2. Germline V CDR1 and CDR2: SGHTA, FQGNSA. CDR3 length equals 15 residues. J lost 7 bases, V lost 1 base, and 6 bases had no gene match. The CDR3 DNA follows: TGTGCCAGCAGCTTAGTAGTAGCGGGAGGGCCGGAGCAGTACTTC. This sequence encodes CASSLVVAGGPEQYF.

The chain is built from TRBV6-2 or TRBV6-3 and TRBJ2-3, with 14 bases lining up with TRBD2. The CDR3 sequence is 20 residues long. V shed 6 bases and J 2 bases; nucleotides not matched to a gene: 16. The V gene's germline CDR1 is MNHEY and CDR2 SVGEGT. CDR3 residues: CASSFQPGLAGAYFTDTQYF. In nucleotides, the CDR3 is TGTGCCAGCAGCTTTCAACCGGGACTAGCGGGAGCGTATTTCACAGATACGCAGTATTTT.

This chain uses TRBV20-1 with TRBJ2-4; tentative D call: TRBD2 (6 bases). Between the trimmed V and J ends, which lost 4 bases and 1 base, there was a span of 14 bases. There are 15 residues in the CDR3. The germline CDR1 and CDR2 sequences are DFQATT and SNEGSKA (reference sequence). The CDR3 DNA follows: TGCAGTGCTACCCGGAGGGCCGCGGCCAAAAACATTCAGTACTTC. Protein product: CSATRRAAAKNIQYF.

Note on this clonotype: A clone one base away is much larger, so this may be a read error. This rearrangement joins TRBV11-1 to TRBJ2-3, with unresolved D. The CDR3 consists of 14 residues. The V gene lost 4 bases and the J gene lost 5 bases, with 13 bases spanning the gap. The germline CDR1 and CDR2 sequences are SGHAT and FQDESV (reference sequence). The CDR3 DNA reads as TGTGCCAGCAGCTCCCAGACCTGGATAGATACGCAGTATTTT. This translates into CASSSQTWIDTQYF.

As for this clonotype: The junction and the germline gene differ at one end; a read error may be behind it. The J gene is TRBJ2-4, the V gene TRBV2; tentatively, D is TRBD1 (6 bases). The germline V gene has CDR1 SNHLY and CDR2 FYNNEI. This CDR3 has 14 residues. CDR3 sequence: CVSSPSGVSNIQYF. The DNA for the CDR3 is TGTGTCAGCAGCCCCTCAGGGGTATCAAACATTCAGTACTTC.

V is TRBV7-2 and J is TRBJ2-2; TRBD1 aligns across 8 bases. This CDR3 comprises 15 residues. Trimming cost V 1 base and J 6 bases; bases outside gene matches: 4. The germline V gene has CDR1 SGHTA and CDR2 FQGNSA. The CDR3 DNA follows: TGTGCCAGCAGCTTAGGGACAGGGTACCCCGGGGAGCTGTTTTTT. It specifies CASSLGTGYPGELFF. The variable domain in full, with the rest retrieved from reference TRBV7-2 and TRBJ2-2, is GAGVSQSPSNKVTEKGKDVELRCDPISGHTALYWYRQSLGQGLEFLIYFQGNSAPDKSGLPSDRFSAERTGGSVSTLTIQRTQQEDSAVYLCASSLGTGYPGELFFGEGSRLTVL.

This chain links TRBV27 with TRBJ1-2; the D gene is possibly TRBD1 (6 bases). The CDR3 has 14 residues. Trimming took off 5 bases at V and 4 bases at J, with 14 bases between the two ends. Germline V gene data show CDR1 as MNHEY and CDR2 as SMNVEV (reference sequence). The CDR3 protein is CASSMRDIGYGYTF. DNA of the CDR3: TGTGCCAGCAGTATGCGGGACATTGGCTATGGCTACACCTTC.

Ten or more counts support this clonotype. The chain combines TRBV18 with TRBJ2-7; D is perhaps TRBD2 (6 bases). This CDR3 comprises 14 residues. Germline assignment: CDR1 KGHSH and CDR2 LQKENI. V was pared by 2 bases and J by 3 bases, with 11 bases between. The CDR3 DNA sequence: TGTGCCAGCTCACCAGGGACGGGGGTCTACGAGCAGTACTTC. Its translation is CASSPGTGVYEQYF.

Many counts were recorded for this clonotype. J is TRBJ1-4 and V is TRBV28; D gene unclear. This CDR3 comprises 12 residues. Germline-derived CDR1 and CDR2 are MDHEN and SYDVKM. Trimming left V 6 bases short and J 8 bases short, with 10 bases between. In DNA form, the CDR3 reads TGTGCCAGCAGCTTACTGGGGGAAAAACTGTTTTTT. It translates to CASSLLGEKLFF.

This clonotype was picked up many times. The rearrangement uses TRBV4-1 and TRBJ2-1, with 9 bases lining up with TRBD2. The CDR3 spans 15 residues. The J segment lost 4 bases and the V segment lost 1 base, leaving 2 bases of the junction unmatched. Per germline, CDR1 MGHRA and CDR2 YSYEKL. Here the CDR3 reads CASSQGLAGYNEQFF. The CDR3 DNA follows: TGCGCCAGCAGCCAAGGGCTAGCGGGGTACAATGAGCAGTTCTTC.

Many counts were recorded for this clonotype. The chain uses TRBV2 and TRBJ1-4; unclear D gene. This CDR3 is 12 amino acids long. V lost 1 base and J 7 bases, leaving 4 bases between the germline ends. CDR1 and CDR2 from the germline V gene are SNHLY and FYNNEI. In DNA form, the CDR3 reads TGTGCCAGCAGTGAAGGACGTGAAAAACTGTTTTTT. Its protein is CASSEGREKLFF.

This clonotype has a count of ten or more. The chain links TRBV5-1 to TRBJ1-1; D is ambiguous. The V and J ends lost 1 base and 4 bases respectively, with 8 bases between them. There are 13 residues in the CDR3. The germline gives CDR1 SGHRS, CDR2 YFSETQ. CDR3 region: CASSLMDGTEAFF. DNA of the CDR3: TGCGCCAGCAGCTTGATGGACGGCACTGAAGCTTTCTTT.

V and J are TRBV28 and TRBJ2-5; weak D call: TRBD2 (6 bases). Trimming cost V 2 bases and J 4 bases, with 11 bases left between them. The CDR3 runs 14 residues. CDR1 MDHEN and CDR2 SYDVKM come from the germline V gene. CDR3 in amino acids: CASSLQGAGETQYF. DNA for the CDR3: TGTGCCAGCAGTTTACAAGGAGCGGGAGAGACCCAGTACTTC.